These 5 T cell receptor beta chains originate from one sample sequenced in a study of OX40 agonist ivuxolimab in advanced cancers. Measured with immunoSEQ multiplex PCR; TCRdb has only the in-frame clones, and not every one. The top ten hold roughly 27% of the sample, which has approximately 18,000 clones, about four fifths seen once. The sample in question was CD4+ or CD8+ T cells sorted from blood, obtained in a trial of the OX40 agonist ivuxolimab. These TCRs come from an adult with an advanced solid tumor such as melanoma, head and neck, liver or kidney cancer.

The sample holds a few counts of this clone. The V gene is TRBV4-3, the J gene TRBJ2-7; D is uncertain. The CDR3 covers 13 residues. CDR1 is LGHNA and CDR2 is YSLEER in the germline V gene. Trimming took 2 bases from V and 0 from J, leaving 5 bases between them. The CDR3 is CASSQFPSYEQYF. The CDR3 nucleotides read TGCGCCAGCAGCCAATTTCCCTCCTACGAGCAGTACTTC.

The chain carries TRBV2 and TRBJ2-2; weak D call: TRBD2 (6 bases). CDR1 SNHLY and CDR2 FYNNEI come from the germline V gene. The CDR3 has 16 amino acids. The V end lost 5 bases, the J end lost 3 bases, and 16 bases lay between the germline ends. CDR3 sequence: CASSFPGTGDTGELFF. DNA of the CDR3: TGTGCCAGCAGTTTTCCCGGGACTGGAGACACCGGGGAGCTGTTTTTT.

In this sample, this clone turned up once. The rearrangement uses TRBV2 and TRBJ1-2; D is undetermined. This CDR3 has 13 amino acids. Germline CDR1 is SNHLY and CDR2 is FYNNEI. Trimming removed 10 bases at V and 2 bases at J, with 14 bases between. CDR3 protein: CANREDPNYGYTF. For the CDR3, the DNA is TGTGCCAACCGGGAAGATCCGAACTATGGCTACACCTTC.

This chain joins TRBV13 and TRBJ1-4, with 7 bases identical to TRBD1. V shed 3 bases and J 7 bases; nucleotides not matched to a gene: 5. The CDR3 has 14 amino acids. Germline values: CDR1 PRHDT, CDR2 FYEKMQ (reference sequence). This chain's CDR3 is CASSFGQEGEKLFF. The CDR3 DNA reads as TGTGCCAGCAGCTTCGGACAGGAGGGTGAAAAACTGTTTTTT.

The chain is built from TRBV9 and TRBJ1-5, with D uncertain. The CDR3 runs to 14 residues. V lost 1 base to trimming and J lost 1 base, with 6 bases between them. Per germline, CDR1 SGDLS and CDR2 YYNGEE. CDR3 protein: CASSVSGSNQPQHF. CDR3 DNA sequence: TGTGCCAGCAGCGTATCGGGGAGCAATCAGCCCCAGCATTTT.